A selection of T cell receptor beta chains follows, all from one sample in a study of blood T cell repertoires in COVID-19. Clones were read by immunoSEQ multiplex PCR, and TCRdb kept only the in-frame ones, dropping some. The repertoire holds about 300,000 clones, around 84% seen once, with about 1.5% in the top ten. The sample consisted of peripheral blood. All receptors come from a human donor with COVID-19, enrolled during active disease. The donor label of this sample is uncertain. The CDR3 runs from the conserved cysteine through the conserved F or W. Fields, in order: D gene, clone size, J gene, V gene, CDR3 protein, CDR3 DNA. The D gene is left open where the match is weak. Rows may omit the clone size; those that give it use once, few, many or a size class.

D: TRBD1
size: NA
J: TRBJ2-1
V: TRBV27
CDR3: CASSPGQASYNEQFF
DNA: TGTGCCAGCAGTCCGGGACAGGCCTCTTACAATGAGCAGTTCTTC

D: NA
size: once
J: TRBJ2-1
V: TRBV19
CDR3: CAREASTPQAYPFF
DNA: TGTGCCAGAGAAGCCTCGACCCCTCAGGCCTATCCGTTCTTC

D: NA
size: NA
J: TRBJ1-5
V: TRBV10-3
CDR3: CAISESRQGRDQPQHF
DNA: TGTGCCATCAGTGAGTCGAGGCAGGGTAGGGATCAGCCCCAGCATTTT

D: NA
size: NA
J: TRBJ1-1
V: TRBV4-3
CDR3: CASSQDRANTEAFF
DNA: TGCGCCAGCAGCCAAGACAGGGCGAACACTGAAGCTTTCTTT

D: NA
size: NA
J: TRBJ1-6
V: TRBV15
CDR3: CATSRDRGGNNSPLHF
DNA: TGTGCCACCAGCAGAGATCGGGGAGGGAACAATTCACCCCTCCACTTT

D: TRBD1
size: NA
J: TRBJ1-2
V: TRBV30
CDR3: CACTRDRGIEGYTF
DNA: TGTGCCTGTACAAGGGACAGGGGTATAGAGGGCTACACCTTC

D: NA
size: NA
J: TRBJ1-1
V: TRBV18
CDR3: CASSPNRPGYPGTEAFF
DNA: TGTGCCAGCTCACCGAATCGACCAGGGTATCCCGGCACTGAAGCTTTCTTT

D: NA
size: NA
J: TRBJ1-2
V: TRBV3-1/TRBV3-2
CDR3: CASSQDSSGSFYGYTF
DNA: TGTGCCAGCAGCCAAGATTCAAGTGGTAGCTTCTATGGCTACACCTTC

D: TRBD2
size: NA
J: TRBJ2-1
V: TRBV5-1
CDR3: CASSLRLAGGNEQFF
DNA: TGCGCCAGCAGCTTGCGGCTAGCGGGAGGGAATGAGCAGTTCTTC

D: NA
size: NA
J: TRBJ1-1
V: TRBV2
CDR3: CASRGTPNTEAFF
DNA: TGTGCCAGCAGGGGGACACCGAACACTGAAGCTTTCTTT

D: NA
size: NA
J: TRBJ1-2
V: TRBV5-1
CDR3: CASSSQGLYGYTF
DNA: TGCGCCAGCAGCTCTCAGGGCCTCTATGGCTACACCTTC

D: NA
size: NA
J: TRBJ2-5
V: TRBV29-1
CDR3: CSPGGSGGGETQYF
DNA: TGCAGCCCGGGGGGGTCAGGGGGCGGCGAGACCCAGTACTTC

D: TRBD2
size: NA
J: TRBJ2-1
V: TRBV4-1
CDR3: CASSQVLAVRQFF
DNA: TGCGCCAGCAGCCAAGTTCTAGCGGTTCGACAGTTCTTC

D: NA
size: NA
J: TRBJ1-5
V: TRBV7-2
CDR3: CASSLSGIALNQPQHF
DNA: TGTGCCAGCAGCTTATCGGGTATTGCGCTAAATCAGCCCCAGCATTTT

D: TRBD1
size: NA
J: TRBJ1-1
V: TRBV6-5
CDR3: CASSYQGQGKAFF
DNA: TGTGCCAGCAGTTACCAGGGACAGGGGAAAGCTTTCTTT

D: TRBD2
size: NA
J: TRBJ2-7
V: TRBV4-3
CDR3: CASSQGSGDTYEQYF
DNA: TGCGCCAGCAGCCAGGGAAGCGGGGATACCTACGAGCAGTACTTC